The rows below give T cell receptor beta chains drawn from one sample of a study of Ad26.COV2.S vaccination and SARS-CoV-2 variants. Measured with immunoSEQ multiplex PCR; TCRdb has only the in-frame clones, and not every one. The sample holds fewer than 400,000 clones, 70% to 90% seen once. The starting material was peripheral blood, obtained in a trial of Ad26.COV2.S vaccine versus placebo. These receptors all come from a person between 18 and 60 years old who received the Ad26.COV2.S COVID-19 vaccine or a placebo. CDR3s include the opening cysteine and the closing phenylalanine or tryptophan. The D gene is left open where the match is weak. Clone size is shown for a subset of rows, as once, few, many or a class of expanded clone.

clone_size: .; v_call: TRBV25-1; d_call: .; j_call: TRBJ2-5; cdr3_aa: CASSESLGPGQETQYF; cdr3_nt: TGTGCCAGCAGTGAATCACTTGGCCCAGGACAAGAGACCCAGTACTTC
clone_size: .; v_call: TRBV5-4; d_call: .; j_call: TRBJ2-5; cdr3_aa: CASSPRLGETQYF; cdr3_nt: TGTGCCAGCAGTCCGCGACTAGGAGAGACCCAGTACTTC
clone_size: .; v_call: TRBV5-4; d_call: TRBD1; j_call: TRBJ2-2; cdr3_aa: CASSLTGDTGELFF; cdr3_nt: TGTGCCAGCAGCTTGACAGGGGACACCGGGGAGCTGTTTTTT
clone_size: .; v_call: TRBV14; d_call: .; j_call: TRBJ2-5; cdr3_aa: CASSQEIAETQYF; cdr3_nt: TGTGCCAGCAGCCAAGAGATCGCAGAGACCCAGTACTTC
clone_size: .; v_call: TRBV27; d_call: .; j_call: TRBJ1-1; cdr3_aa: CASRRSDTEAFF; cdr3_nt: TGTGCCAGCAGGAGAAGTGATACTGAAGCTTTCTTT
clone_size: .; v_call: TRBV27; d_call: TRBD1; j_call: TRBJ1-1; cdr3_aa: CASSFLPGGNTEAFF; cdr3_nt: TGTGCCAGCAGTTTTTTGCCAGGGGGGAACACTGAAGCTTTCTTT
clone_size: .; v_call: TRBV4-2; d_call: .; j_call: TRBJ1-1; cdr3_aa: CASSQVSREGRGKAFF; cdr3_nt: TGTGCCAGCAGCCAAGTTTCCAGGGAGGGTAGGGGGAAAGCTTTCTTT
clone_size: .; v_call: TRBV11-2; d_call: TRBD1; j_call: TRBJ2-7; cdr3_aa: CASSFWGQGTYEQYF; cdr3_nt: TGTGCCAGCAGCTTCTGGGGACAGGGCACGTACGAGCAGTACTTC
clone_size: .; v_call: TRBV4-3; d_call: .; j_call: TRBJ2-2; cdr3_aa: CASSQDPGEVWAGELFF; cdr3_nt: TGCGCCAGCAGCCAAGATCCGGGGGAAGTATGGGCCGGGGAGCTGTTTTTT
clone_size: .; v_call: TRBV5-1; d_call: .; j_call: TRBJ1-2; cdr3_aa: CASSLDVGPRFYGYTF; cdr3_nt: TGCGCCAGCAGCTTGGACGTGGGACCGCGGTTCTATGGCTACACCTTC
clone_size: few; v_call: TRBV7-9; d_call: .; j_call: TRBJ1-1; cdr3_aa: CASSPGVRLGGGMNTEAFF; cdr3_nt: TGTGCCAGCAGCCCAGGGGTCCGTTTAGGGGGAGGAATGAACACTGAAGCTTTCTTT
clone_size: .; v_call: TRBV2; d_call: .; j_call: TRBJ1-5; cdr3_aa: CASSDRVWGNQPQHF; cdr3_nt: TGTGCCAGCAGTGACAGGGTTTGGGGCAATCAGCCCCAGCATTTT
clone_size: .; v_call: TRBV4-3; d_call: .; j_call: TRBJ1-1; cdr3_aa: CASSQDLARNTEAFF; cdr3_nt: TGCGCCAGCAGCCAAGATCTTGCCAGGAACACTGAAGCTTTCTTT
clone_size: .; v_call: TRBV6-2/TRBV6-3; d_call: .; j_call: TRBJ2-1; cdr3_aa: CASSYVEGYNEQFF; cdr3_nt: TGTGCCAGCAGTTACGTGGAGGGCTACAATGAGCAGTTCTTC
clone_size: .; v_call: TRBV4-1; d_call: .; j_call: TRBJ2-3; cdr3_aa: CASSWDGSTDTQYF; cdr3_nt: TGCGCCAGCAGCTGGGACGGTAGCACAGATACGCAGTATTTT
clone_size: .; v_call: TRBV2; d_call: TRBD2; j_call: TRBJ2-1; cdr3_aa: CASKGLAGGNEQFF; cdr3_nt: TGTGCCAGCAAAGGGCTAGCGGGGGGAAATGAGCAGTTCTTC
clone_size: .; v_call: TRBV5-4; d_call: .; j_call: TRBJ1-3; cdr3_aa: CASSSTRSSSGNTIYF; cdr3_nt: TGTGCCAGCAGCTCGACCAGGTCTAGCTCTGGAAACACCATATATTTT
clone_size: once; v_call: TRBV3-1/TRBV3-2; d_call: .; j_call: TRBJ2-7; cdr3_aa: CASKRTATYEQYF; cdr3_nt: TGTGCCAGCAAGAGGACGGCCACCTACGAGCAGTACTTC
clone_size: .; v_call: TRBV27; d_call: TRBD1; j_call: TRBJ2-2; cdr3_aa: CASTWDRGTGELFF; cdr3_nt: TGTGCCAGCACTTGGGACAGGGGAACCGGGGAGCTGTTTTTT
clone_size: .; v_call: TRBV6-5; d_call: .; j_call: TRBJ2-1; cdr3_aa: CASSQPGLHNEQFF; cdr3_nt: TGTGCCAGCAGTCAACCGGGACTCCACAATGAGCAGTTCTTC
clone_size: .; v_call: TRBV7-2; d_call: TRBD2; j_call: TRBJ2-2; cdr3_aa: CASSQRGHTGELFF; cdr3_nt: TGTGCCAGCAGTCAGCGGGGGCACACCGGGGAGCTGTTTTTT
clone_size: .; v_call: TRBV7-8; d_call: .; j_call: TRBJ1-2; cdr3_aa: CASSLNTHGGYGYTF; cdr3_nt: TGTGCCAGCAGCTTAAACACCCATGGGGGCTATGGCTACACCTTC
clone_size: .; v_call: TRBV5-1; d_call: .; j_call: TRBJ1-2; cdr3_aa: CASSLEHFRGGYTF; cdr3_nt: TGCGCCAGCAGCTTGGAACACTTTAGGGGTGGCTACACCTTC
clone_size: .; v_call: TRBV7-2; d_call: .; j_call: TRBJ1-1; cdr3_aa: CASSLVSGREAEAFF; cdr3_nt: TGTGCCAGCAGCTTAGTTTCCGGCAGGGAGGCTGAAGCTTTCTTT
clone_size: .; v_call: TRBV3-1/TRBV3-2; d_call: .; j_call: TRBJ1-1; cdr3_aa: CASSQDVEGGNTEAFF; cdr3_nt: TGTGCCAGCAGCCAAGATGTCGAGGGCGGGAACACTGAAGCTTTCTTT
clone_size: .; v_call: TRBV5-6; d_call: .; j_call: TRBJ2-5; cdr3_aa: CASSGVIRETQYF; cdr3_nt: TGTGCCAGCAGCGGGGTAATCCGAGAGACCCAGTACTTC
clone_size: .; v_call: TRBV4-1; d_call: .; j_call: TRBJ1-1; cdr3_aa: CASSTGNTEAFF; cdr3_nt: TGCGCCAGCTCTACAGGGAACACTGAAGCTTTCTTT
clone_size: .; v_call: TRBV9; d_call: .; j_call: TRBJ2-6; cdr3_aa: CASSVAGTGANVLTF; cdr3_nt: TGTGCCAGCAGCGTAGCAGGGACTGGGGCCAACGTCCTGACTTTC
clone_size: .; v_call: TRBV7-2; d_call: .; j_call: TRBJ2-7; cdr3_aa: CASSRSGGAYEQYF; cdr3_nt: TGTGCCAGCAGCCGGTCGGGTGGGGCCTACGAGCAGTACTTC
clone_size: .; v_call: TRBV7-6; d_call: .; j_call: TRBJ2-1; cdr3_aa: CASSLGTMSSYNEQFF; cdr3_nt: TGTGCCAGCAGCTTAGGGACGATGAGCTCCTACAATGAGCAGTTCTTC
clone_size: many; v_call: TRBV10-1; d_call: TRBD1; j_call: TRBJ1-6; cdr3_aa: CASSERQGRGSPLHF; cdr3_nt: TGCGCCAGCAGTGAGAGACAGGGGCGCGGTTCACCCCTCCACTTT
clone_size: .; v_call: TRBV19; d_call: .; j_call: TRBJ1-2; cdr3_aa: CASSIGLGSYGYTF; cdr3_nt: TGTGCCAGTAGTATCGGTCTGGGAAGCTATGGCTACACCTTC
clone_size: .; v_call: TRBV30; d_call: TRBD1; j_call: TRBJ1-1; cdr3_aa: CAWSVDSRDRPWTEAFF; cdr3_nt: TGTGCCTGGAGTGTAGATTCCCGGGACAGGCCGTGGACTGAAGCTTTCTTT
clone_size: .; v_call: TRBV7-2; d_call: TRBD2; j_call: TRBJ2-1; cdr3_aa: CASSLSGGDYNEQFF; cdr3_nt: TGTGCCAGCAGCTTAAGCGGGGGGGATTACAATGAGCAGTTCTTC
clone_size: once; v_call: TRBV5-6; d_call: .; j_call: TRBJ1-2; cdr3_aa: CASSLTGYGYTF; cdr3_nt: TGTGCCAGCAGCTTGACAGGGTATGGCTACACCTTC
clone_size: .; v_call: TRBV6-5; d_call: .; j_call: TRBJ1-2; cdr3_aa: CASSADRTGYTF; cdr3_nt: TGTGCCAGCAGCGCGGACAGAACTGGCTACACCTTC
clone_size: .; v_call: TRBV5-4; d_call: TRBD2; j_call: TRBJ2-3; cdr3_aa: CASTLAGTDTQYF; cdr3_nt: TGTGCCAGCACTCTAGCGGGGACAGATACGCAGTATTTT
clone_size: few; v_call: TRBV28; d_call: .; j_call: TRBJ1-6; cdr3_aa: CASSLLDSPLHF; cdr3_nt: TGTGCCAGCAGTTTACTAGATTCACCCCTCCACTTT
clone_size: .; v_call: TRBV5-1; d_call: .; j_call: TRBJ2-5; cdr3_aa: CASSLAGRAGKETQYF; cdr3_nt: TGCGCCAGCAGCTTGGCAGGTCGGGCCGGGAAAGAGACCCAGTACTTC
clone_size: .; v_call: TRBV10-3; d_call: .; j_call: TRBJ2-5; cdr3_aa: CAISELVEQETQYF; cdr3_nt: TGTGCCATCAGTGAGCTGGTCGAACAAGAGACCCAGTACTTC
clone_size: few; v_call: TRBV2; d_call: .; j_call: TRBJ1-4; cdr3_aa: CATSPYGTENEKLFF; cdr3_nt: TGTGCCACCTCACCCTACGGGACGGAAAATGAAAAACTGTTTTTT
clone_size: .; v_call: TRBV3-1/TRBV3-2; d_call: .; j_call: TRBJ2-2; cdr3_aa: CASSQALWGARTGELFF; cdr3_nt: TGTGCCAGCAGCCAAGCACTCTGGGGGGCGCGAACCGGGGAGCTGTTTTTT
clone_size: .; v_call: TRBV5-6; d_call: .; j_call: TRBJ1-4; cdr3_aa: CASSPRDRNEKLFF; cdr3_nt: TGTGCCAGCAGCCCCCGGGACCGTAATGAAAAACTGTTTTTT
clone_size: .; v_call: TRBV24-1; d_call: .; j_call: TRBJ2-1; cdr3_aa: CATSDLYSPHNEQFF; cdr3_nt: TGTGCCACCAGTGATCTCTATTCCCCACACAATGAGCAGTTCTTC
clone_size: .; v_call: TRBV29-1; d_call: TRBD2; j_call: TRBJ2-3; cdr3_aa: CSGGTSGGFTDTQYF; cdr3_nt: TGCAGCGGCGGGACTAGCGGGGGTTTCACAGATACGCAGTATTTT